The sequence of this T cell receptor (beta chain) was determined in a study of blood T cell repertoires in COVID-19. The CDR3 length is 17 residues. Trimming cost V 4 bases and J 7 bases; bases outside gene matches: 16. Germline V gene sequence: CDR1 MNHEY, CDR2 SMNVEV (reference sequence). Under the authors' procedure: Counts of nucleated cells, estimated from reference gene primer amplification, were obtained. Assay: immunoSEQ multiplex PCR; the TCRdb copy retains only in-frame clones and omits some. V, J and clone size derive from that table, while D and trimming were established from the DNA sequence. The table includes 200,000 to 250,000 clones, around nine tenths detected once.

The sequenced material came from PBMCs or T cells enriched from blood (not recorded which). The receptor's source is a woman in her forties or fifties who had recovered from COVID-19. The chain couples TRBV27 to TRBJ1-2, with 9 bases that match TRBD1. The DNA of the CDR3 is TGTGCCAGCAGTTACTCAACAGGGGGCGACCGGGGTGGTGGCTACACCTTC. Protein: CASSYSTGGDRGGGYTF.